The rows below give T cell receptor beta chains drawn from one sample of a study of T cells in Graves' hyperthyroidism and ophthalmopathy. TCRdb analysed the multiplex PCR reads with MiXCR anew, one entry per CDR3 protein. The sample includes approximately 430,000 distinct CDR3 sequences, about 14% seen only once; the top ten take about 13%. Material for sequencing was blood. Receptors originate from a man aged 18 to 35 with Graves' ophthalmopathy. CDR3s include the opening cysteine and the closing phenylalanine or tryptophan. Each record gives: clone size, D gene, J gene, V gene, CDR3 DNA, CDR3 protein. D genes are given only for firm matches. The size field is filled for only some rows; it gives once, few, many or a size class.

abundance: NA; d_gene: NA; j_gene: TRBJ2-3; v_gene: TRBV5-1; CDR3nt: TGCGCCAGCAGTGGCTACCTCACAGATACGCAGTATTTT; CDR3aa: CASSGYLTDTQYF
abundance: many; d_gene: NA; j_gene: TRBJ2-7; v_gene: TRBV6-1; CDR3nt: TGTGCCAGCAGTGTCCGGTACGACTCCTACGAGCAGTACTTC; CDR3aa: CASSVRYDSYEQYF
abundance: few; d_gene: NA; j_gene: TRBJ2-7; v_gene: TRBV19; CDR3nt: TGTGCCAGTAGTATAGAGGGAGCGGAAAGCTCCTACGAGCAGTACTTC; CDR3aa: CASSIEGAESSYEQYF
abundance: few; d_gene: NA; j_gene: TRBJ1-4; v_gene: TRBV20-1; CDR3nt: TGCAGTACTAGAGATCCGACGGGAAGCGGAGAAAAACTGTTTTTT; CDR3aa: CSTRDPTGSGEKLFF
abundance: many; d_gene: NA; j_gene: TRBJ2-4; v_gene: TRBV20-1; CDR3nt: TGCAGTGCTTGGAACCCCAAAAACATTCAGTACTTC; CDR3aa: CSAWNPKNIQYF
abundance: NA; d_gene: NA; j_gene: TRBJ1-6; v_gene: TRBV5-1; CDR3nt: TGCGCCAGCAGCTTGGAAGGGGAAAATTCACCCCTCCACTTT; CDR3aa: CASSLEGENSPLHF
abundance: NA; d_gene: TRBD2; j_gene: TRBJ2-7; v_gene: TRBV12-3/TRBV12-4; CDR3nt: TGTACCAGCAGTTTAATCCTTGGGGAGGGGAGCCCCTACGAGCAGTACTTC; CDR3aa: CTSSLILGEGSPYEQYF
abundance: many; d_gene: NA; j_gene: TRBJ2-1; v_gene: TRBV11-2; CDR3nt: TGTGCCAGCAGCTTAGACTACGAGAACAATGAGCAGTTCTTC; CDR3aa: CASSLDYENNEQFF
abundance: NA; d_gene: NA; j_gene: TRBJ2-1; v_gene: TRBV7-6; CDR3nt: TGTGCCAGCAGCTTTTGGCAGCATGAGCAGTTCTTC; CDR3aa: CASSFWQHEQFF
abundance: many; d_gene: NA; j_gene: TRBJ1-4; v_gene: TRBV5-6; CDR3nt: TGTGCCAGCAGCCTGGCGGGGGATGGGGAAAAACTGTTTTTT; CDR3aa: CASSLAGDGEKLFF
abundance: NA; d_gene: NA; j_gene: TRBJ1-1; v_gene: TRBV28; CDR3nt: TGTGCCAGCAGTTCCGGGCGGACTGAAGCTTTCTTT; CDR3aa: CASSSGRTEAFF
abundance: many; d_gene: NA; j_gene: TRBJ1-1; v_gene: TRBV29-1; CDR3nt: TGCAGCGCCACCCATCCCGGGGCCAACCTGGCTTTCTTT; CDR3aa: CSATHPGANLAFF
abundance: many; d_gene: TRBD2; j_gene: TRBJ2-1; v_gene: TRBV20-1; CDR3nt: TGCAGTGCTAGAGATCCCAGGACTAGCGGCGACAATGAGCAGTTCTTC; CDR3aa: CSARDPRTSGDNEQFF
abundance: many; d_gene: NA; j_gene: TRBJ2-7; v_gene: TRBV5-8; CDR3nt: TGTGCCAGCAGCTTGTCCCGCTACGAGCAGTACTTC; CDR3aa: CASSLSRYEQYF
abundance: many; d_gene: TRBD2; j_gene: TRBJ2-7; v_gene: TRBV5-1; CDR3nt: TGCGCCAGCAGCTTTGAAGCGGGAGGGCCCCGCGAGCAGTACTTC; CDR3aa: CASSFEAGGPREQYF
abundance: NA; d_gene: NA; j_gene: TRBJ1-4; v_gene: TRBV20-1; CDR3nt: TGCAGTGCTAGAGATCGGGGGGCCGCTAATGAAAAACTGTTTTTT; CDR3aa: CSARDRGAANEKLFF
abundance: few; d_gene: TRBD1; j_gene: TRBJ2-7; v_gene: TRBV20-1; CDR3nt: TGCAGTGCTAGACCCGACAGGGGGGCAAAATACGTTTACGAGCAGTGCTTC; CDR3aa: CSARPDRGAKYVYEQCF
abundance: NA; d_gene: NA; j_gene: TRBJ2-7; v_gene: TRBV9; CDR3nt: TGTGCCAGCAGCCCTACGGGTTCCCTTAGCTCCTACGAGCAGTACTTC; CDR3aa: CASSPTGSLSSYEQYF
abundance: many; d_gene: TRBD1; j_gene: TRBJ2-7; v_gene: TRBV11-1; CDR3nt: TGTGCCAGCAGCATACAGGGGTACGAGCAGTACTTC; CDR3aa: CASSIQGYEQYF
abundance: few; d_gene: NA; j_gene: TRBJ2-1; v_gene: TRBV4-1; CDR3nt: TGCGCCAGCAGCCAAGACTTCGGCAATGAGCAGTTCTTC; CDR3aa: CASSQDFGNEQFF
abundance: NA; d_gene: NA; j_gene: TRBJ2-7; v_gene: TRBV4-1; CDR3nt: TGCGCCAGCAGCCAAGATTATTTGCAGGCGGTCGTCGAGCAGTACTTC; CDR3aa: CASSQDYLQAVVEQYF
abundance: few; d_gene: TRBD1; j_gene: TRBJ1-1; v_gene: TRBV7-9; CDR3nt: TGTGCCAGCAGCCGGGGACAGGGGGCTGAAGCTTTCTTT; CDR3aa: CASSRGQGAEAFF
abundance: once; d_gene: TRBD2; j_gene: TRBJ2-1; v_gene: TRBV11-2; CDR3nt: TGTGCCAGCATCTCAGGGTCTAGCGGGGCGAATGAGCAGTTCTTC; CDR3aa: CASISGSSGANEQFF
abundance: many; d_gene: NA; j_gene: TRBJ2-3; v_gene: TRBV6-1; CDR3nt: TGTGCCAGCAGGACGACCACAGATACGCAGTATTTT; CDR3aa: CASRTTTDTQYF
abundance: few; d_gene: NA; j_gene: TRBJ1-4; v_gene: TRBV28; CDR3nt: TGTGCCAGCAGACTGCGCGGGGGAAGAAAACTGTTTTTT; CDR3aa: CASRLRGGRKLFF
abundance: NA; d_gene: TRBD2; j_gene: TRBJ2-1; v_gene: TRBV20-1; CDR3nt: TGCAGTGCTAGGGTACTAGCGGGAGACAATGAGCAGTTCTTC; CDR3aa: CSARVLAGDNEQFF
abundance: NA; d_gene: TRBD2; j_gene: TRBJ2-3; v_gene: TRBV24-1; CDR3nt: TGTGCCACGTGCCGCGGGGGAACAGATACGCAGTATTTT; CDR3aa: CATCRGGTDTQYF
abundance: many; d_gene: NA; j_gene: TRBJ1-2; v_gene: TRBV30; CDR3nt: TGTGCCTGGAGTGTACGGGAGTTAACTAACTATGGCTACACCTTC; CDR3aa: CAWSVRELTNYGYTF
abundance: NA; d_gene: NA; j_gene: TRBJ2-4; v_gene: TRBV4-3; CDR3nt: TGCGCCAGCAGCGTGACCTTCAGCGGGCCAAAGGACATTCAGTACTTC; CDR3aa: CASSVTFSGPKDIQYF
abundance: many; d_gene: TRBD2; j_gene: TRBJ2-3; v_gene: TRBV24-1; CDR3nt: TGTGCCACCGGAGCGGGAGAAGGTGCAGATACGCAGTATTTT; CDR3aa: CATGAGEGADTQYF
abundance: many; d_gene: NA; j_gene: TRBJ2-1; v_gene: TRBV20-1; CDR3nt: TGCAGTGCTAGAGGGAACTCCCTCAATGAGCAGTTCTTC; CDR3aa: CSARGNSLNEQFF
abundance: many; d_gene: NA; j_gene: TRBJ2-5; v_gene: TRBV24-1; CDR3nt: TGTGCCACCAGTGTTGACAGGGCGGGGGAGACCCAGTACTTC; CDR3aa: CATSVDRAGETQYF
abundance: many; d_gene: NA; j_gene: TRBJ1-1; v_gene: TRBV20-1; CDR3nt: TGCAGTGCCAGACGACCTATGGGCAGTGCTGAAGCTTTCTTT; CDR3aa: CSARRPMGSAEAFF
abundance: NA; d_gene: NA; j_gene: TRBJ1-2; v_gene: TRBV7-9; CDR3nt: TGTGCCAGCAGCTCAAAGACAGTGGGCTACACCTTC; CDR3aa: CASSSKTVGYTF
abundance: NA; d_gene: TRBD2; j_gene: TRBJ2-2; v_gene: TRBV30; CDR3nt: TGTGCCTGGAGACTAGCGGGAGGTGCCACCGGGGAGCTGTTTTTT; CDR3aa: CAWRLAGGATGELFF
abundance: NA; d_gene: NA; j_gene: TRBJ2-7; v_gene: TRBV11-2; CDR3nt: TGTGCCAGCAGCCCCCGCGGTGGAGAGGAGGCCTACGAGCAGTACTTC; CDR3aa: CASSPRGGEEAYEQYF
abundance: many; d_gene: NA; j_gene: TRBJ2-3; v_gene: TRBV4-2; CDR3nt: TGTGCCAGCAGCCAACAGGCAACAGATACGCAGTATTTT; CDR3aa: CASSQQATDTQYF
abundance: once; d_gene: NA; j_gene: TRBJ2-1; v_gene: TRBV5-4; CDR3nt: TGTGCCAGCAGCCTGGGACTTCGGGAGTTCTTC; CDR3aa: CASSLGLREFF
abundance: many; d_gene: TRBD1; j_gene: TRBJ2-4; v_gene: TRBV6-1; CDR3nt: TGTGCCAGCAGTACTTGGACAGGGAATAACATTCAGTACTTC; CDR3aa: CASSTWTGNNIQYF
abundance: many; d_gene: NA; j_gene: TRBJ2-7; v_gene: TRBV7-8; CDR3nt: TGTGCCAGCAGCTTAGGCGGACAGAACTACGAGCAGTACTTC; CDR3aa: CASSLGGQNYEQYF
abundance: few; d_gene: TRBD2; j_gene: TRBJ2-1; v_gene: TRBV5-6; CDR3nt: TGTGCCAGCAGCTTCGCCACTAGCGGGGGGGCCCGGGAGCAGTTCTTC; CDR3aa: CASSFATSGGAREQFF
abundance: many; d_gene: TRBD2; j_gene: TRBJ2-7; v_gene: TRBV7-9; CDR3nt: TGTGCCATTCCTTTAGCGGGAAGAGGCGAGCAGTACTTC; CDR3aa: CAIPLAGRGEQYF
abundance: many; d_gene: NA; j_gene: TRBJ1-2; v_gene: TRBV27; CDR3nt: TGTGCCAGCAGTGCCCCGGGTCTCTATGGCTACACCTTC; CDR3aa: CASSAPGLYGYTF
abundance: many; d_gene: NA; j_gene: TRBJ2-1; v_gene: TRBV7-9; CDR3nt: TGTGCCAGCAGCACAGGGGGGGTGATCAATGAGCAGTTCTTC; CDR3aa: CASSTGGVINEQFF
abundance: few; d_gene: TRBD2; j_gene: TRBJ2-1; v_gene: TRBV20-1; CDR3nt: TGCAGTGGAACCGGGACTAGCGGGGGTTACTCCTACAATGAGCAGTTCTTC; CDR3aa: CSGTGTSGGYSYNEQFF
abundance: many; d_gene: NA; j_gene: TRBJ2-7; v_gene: TRBV3-1; CDR3nt: TGTGCCAGCAGCCAGGGGATCCTGGGATACGAGCAGTACTTC; CDR3aa: CASSQGILGYEQYF
abundance: many; d_gene: NA; j_gene: TRBJ2-5; v_gene: TRBV4-1; CDR3nt: TGCGCCAGCAGCCAAGAGGGGCAGGTAGAGACCCAGTACTTC; CDR3aa: CASSQEGQVETQYF
abundance: NA; d_gene: TRBD1; j_gene: TRBJ1-5; v_gene: TRBV6-1; CDR3nt: TGTGCCAGCAGTCCCTCCGGGACAGAATTCTATAGCAATCAGCCCCAGCATTTT; CDR3aa: CASSPSGTEFYSNQPQHF
abundance: many; d_gene: TRBD2; j_gene: TRBJ2-3; v_gene: TRBV20-1; CDR3nt: TGCAGTGCTCCCCAGCGGGGGGGCCGGGATACGCAGTATTTT; CDR3aa: CSAPQRGGRDTQYF
abundance: many; d_gene: NA; j_gene: TRBJ2-7; v_gene: TRBV3-1; CDR3nt: TGTGCCAGCAGCCAAACGGGAGCGCCCCCCTACGAGCAGTACTTC; CDR3aa: CASSQTGAPPYEQYF
abundance: many; d_gene: NA; j_gene: TRBJ2-5; v_gene: TRBV7-9; CDR3nt: TGTGCCAGCAGCTTAGGGGTGGCGGAACAAGAGACCCAGTACTTC; CDR3aa: CASSLGVAEQETQYF
abundance: few; d_gene: TRBD2; j_gene: TRBJ2-7; v_gene: TRBV12-3/TRBV12-4; CDR3nt: TGTGCCAGCAGTTCCCCGGGACTAGCGGCCTACGAGCAGTACTTC; CDR3aa: CASSSPGLAAYEQYF
abundance: few; d_gene: NA; j_gene: TRBJ2-2; v_gene: TRBV27; CDR3nt: TGTGCCAGCAGCACGCACGGGGAGCTGTTTTTT; CDR3aa: CASSTHGELFF